The clone carrying this T cell receptor (beta chain) was counted many times. Its antigen is undetermined. The CDR3 length is 12 residues. Germline V CDR1 and CDR2: ENHRY, SYGVKD. The germline V and J ends were trimmed by 7 bases and 9 bases, with 15 bases remaining between them. MiXCR, run by TCRdb on the RACE reads, gives a single entry per CDR3 protein. The sample has a few hundred thousand distinct CDR3 sequences, about 6% seen once; the top ten hold roughly 5.4%. Time point here: patch test 2, 6 weeks after DPC sensitization. Treatment denoted: therapeutic diphenylcyclopropenone sensitization with weekly scalp DPC. The sample belongs to a study of human T cells and chemical hapten exposure. Whole-study results and caveats: Given that the donors had alopecia, their immune response may differ from that seen in healthy people.

The sample was whole blood, taken in connection with sensitization to the hapten diphenylcyclopropenone (DPC). The receptor comes from a woman under 30 with alopecia areata. Some clones in this sample may be carry-over from other donors' samples. This rearrangement joins TRBV10-3 to TRBJ1-1; D may be TRBD1 (6 bases). The CDR3 sequence is CAIMPAGEKAFF. CDR3 in DNA: TGTGCCATCATGCCGGCAGGGGAGAAAGCTTTCTTT.